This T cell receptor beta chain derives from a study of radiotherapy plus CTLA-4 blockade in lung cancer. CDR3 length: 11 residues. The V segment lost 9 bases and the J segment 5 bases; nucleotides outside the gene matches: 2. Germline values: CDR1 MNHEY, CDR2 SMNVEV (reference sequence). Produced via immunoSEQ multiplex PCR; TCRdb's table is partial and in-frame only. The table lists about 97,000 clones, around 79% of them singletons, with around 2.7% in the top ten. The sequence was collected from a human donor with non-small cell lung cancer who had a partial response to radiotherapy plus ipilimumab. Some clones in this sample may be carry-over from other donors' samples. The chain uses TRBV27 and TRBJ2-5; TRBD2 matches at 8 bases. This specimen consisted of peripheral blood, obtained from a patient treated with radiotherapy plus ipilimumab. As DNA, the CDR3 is TGTGCCAGGGCGGGAGGTGAGACCCAGTACTTC. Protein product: CARAGGETQYF.